This TCR beta chain was captured by sequencing in a study of a mutant IDH1 vaccine in newly diagnosed glioma. This CDR3 region has 13 residues. Germline values: CDR1 SGHNT, CDR2 YYREEE (reference sequence). V was shortened by 0 bases and J by 8 bases, with 11 bases between the two germline ends. Details on this clone: Its antigen is not identified.

Clones were sequenced by immunoSEQ multiplex PCR, and TCRdb holds only the in-frame ones, with some missing. The sample contains about 34,000 clones, just under 90% of which appear only once. Time point of the sample: week 47, end of study. Doses consisted of 300 ug of mutant IDH1 20-mer peptide each, paired with topical imiquimod. This material consisted of PBMCs, taken from a glioma patient whose treatment included an IDH1 peptide vaccine. This chain connects TRBV5-4 to TRBJ1-2; D unclear. This receptor was obtained from a woman aged 25 to 39 with glioma. The CDR3 is CASSLDTTEGYTF. CDR3 coding DNA: TGTGCCAGCAGCTTGGACACGACTGAGGGCTACACCTTC. Full variable domain (remainder filled in from reference TRBV5-4 and TRBJ1-2): ETGVTQSPTHLIKTRGQQVTLRCSSQSGHNTVSWYQQALGQGPQFIFQYYREEENGRGNFPPRFSGLQFPNYSSELNVNALELDDSALYLCASSLDTTEGYTFGSGTRLTVV.